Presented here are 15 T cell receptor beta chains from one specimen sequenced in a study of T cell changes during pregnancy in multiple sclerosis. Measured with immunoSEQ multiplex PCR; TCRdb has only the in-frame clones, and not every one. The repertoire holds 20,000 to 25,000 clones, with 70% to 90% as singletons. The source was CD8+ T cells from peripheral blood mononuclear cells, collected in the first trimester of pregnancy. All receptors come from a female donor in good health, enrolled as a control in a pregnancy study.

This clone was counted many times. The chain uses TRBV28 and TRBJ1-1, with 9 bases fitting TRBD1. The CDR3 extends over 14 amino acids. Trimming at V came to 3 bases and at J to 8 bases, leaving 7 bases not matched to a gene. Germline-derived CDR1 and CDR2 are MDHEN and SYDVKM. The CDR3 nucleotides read TGTGCCAGCAGTTTCAGACAGGGGGAAAGGGAAGCTTTCTTT. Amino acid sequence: CASSFRQGEREAFF.

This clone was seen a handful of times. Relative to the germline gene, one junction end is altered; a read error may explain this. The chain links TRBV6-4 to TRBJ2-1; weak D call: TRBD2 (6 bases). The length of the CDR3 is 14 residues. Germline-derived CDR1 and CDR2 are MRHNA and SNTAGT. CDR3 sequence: CASSYSEGPREQFF. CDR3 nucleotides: TGTGCCAGCAGTTACTCGGAGGGACCCCGTGAGCAGTTCTTC.

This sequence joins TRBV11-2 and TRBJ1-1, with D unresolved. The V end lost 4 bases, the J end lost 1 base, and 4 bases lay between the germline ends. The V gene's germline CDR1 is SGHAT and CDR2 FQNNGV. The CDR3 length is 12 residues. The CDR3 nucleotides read TGTGCCAGCAGCTCGAGGAACACTGAAGCTTTCTTT. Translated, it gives CASSSRNTEAFF.

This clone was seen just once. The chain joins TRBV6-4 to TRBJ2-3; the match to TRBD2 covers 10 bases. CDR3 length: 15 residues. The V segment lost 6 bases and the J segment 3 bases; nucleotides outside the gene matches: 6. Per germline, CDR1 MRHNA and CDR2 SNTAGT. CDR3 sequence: CASSEAGGSTDTQYF. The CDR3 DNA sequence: TGTGCCAGCAGCGAAGCGGGGGGGTCGACAGATACGCAGTATTTT.

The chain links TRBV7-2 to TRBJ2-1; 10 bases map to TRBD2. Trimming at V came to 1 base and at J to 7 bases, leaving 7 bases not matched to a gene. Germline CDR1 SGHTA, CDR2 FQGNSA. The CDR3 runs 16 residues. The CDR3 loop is CASSLVAGLAANEQFF. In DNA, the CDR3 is TGTGCCAGCAGCTTAGTCGCAGGACTAGCGGCGAATGAGCAGTTCTTC.

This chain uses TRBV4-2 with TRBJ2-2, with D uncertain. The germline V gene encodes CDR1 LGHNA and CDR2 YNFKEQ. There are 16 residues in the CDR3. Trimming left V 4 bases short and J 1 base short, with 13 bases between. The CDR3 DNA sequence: TGTGCCAGCAGCCCAAAGTCCCAGCGGAACACCGGGGAGCTGTTTTTT. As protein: CASSPKSQRNTGELFF.

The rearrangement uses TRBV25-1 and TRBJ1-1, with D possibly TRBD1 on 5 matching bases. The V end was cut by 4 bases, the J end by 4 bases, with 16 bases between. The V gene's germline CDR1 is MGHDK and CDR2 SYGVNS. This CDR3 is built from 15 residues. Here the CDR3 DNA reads TGTGCCAGCAGTGCCCCGACGGGCGGGGGCACTGAAGCTTTCTTT. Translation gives CASSAPTGGGTEAFF.

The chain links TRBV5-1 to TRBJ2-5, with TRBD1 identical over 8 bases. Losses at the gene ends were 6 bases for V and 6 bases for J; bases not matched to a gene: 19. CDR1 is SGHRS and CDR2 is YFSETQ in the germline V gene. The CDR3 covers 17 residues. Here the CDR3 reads CASTDPKLTGVEQTQYF. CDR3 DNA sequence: TGCGCCAGCACCGACCCGAAGTTGACAGGGGTGGAACAGACCCAGTACTTC.

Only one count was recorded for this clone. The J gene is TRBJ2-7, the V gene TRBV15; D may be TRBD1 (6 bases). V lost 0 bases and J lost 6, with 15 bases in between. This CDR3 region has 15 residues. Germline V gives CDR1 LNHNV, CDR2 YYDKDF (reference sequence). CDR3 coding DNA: TGTGCCACCAGCAGAGAACGCGCTTTCAGGGGCGAGCAGTACTTC. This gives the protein CATSRERAFRGEQYF.

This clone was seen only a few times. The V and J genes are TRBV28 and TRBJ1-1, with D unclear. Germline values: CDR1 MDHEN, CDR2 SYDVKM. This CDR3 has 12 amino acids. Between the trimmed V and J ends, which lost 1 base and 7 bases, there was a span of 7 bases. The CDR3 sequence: CASSLSPDEAFF. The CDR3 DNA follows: TGTGCCAGCAGTTTATCGCCAGATGAAGCTTTCTTT. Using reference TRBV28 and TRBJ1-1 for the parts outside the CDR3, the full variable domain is DVKVTQSSRYLVKRTGEKVFLECVQDMDHENMFWYRQDPGLGLRLIYFSYDVKMKEKGDIPEGYSVSREKKERFSLILESASTNQTSMYLCASSLSPDEAFFGQGTRLTVV.

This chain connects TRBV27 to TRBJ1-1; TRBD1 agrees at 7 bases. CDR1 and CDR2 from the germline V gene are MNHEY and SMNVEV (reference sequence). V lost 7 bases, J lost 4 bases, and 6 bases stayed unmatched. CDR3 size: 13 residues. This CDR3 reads CASKGPGGTEAFF. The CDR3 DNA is TGTGCCAGCAAAGGTCCAGGGGGCACTGAAGCTTTCTTT.

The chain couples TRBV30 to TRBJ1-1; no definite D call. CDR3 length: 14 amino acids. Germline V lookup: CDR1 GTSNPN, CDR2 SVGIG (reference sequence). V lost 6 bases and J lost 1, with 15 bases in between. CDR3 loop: CACSDPRGNTEAFF. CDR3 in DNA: TGTGCCTGCTCAGACCCCCGGGGGAACACTGAAGCTTTCTTT. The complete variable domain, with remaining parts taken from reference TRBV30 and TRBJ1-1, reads SQTIHQWPATLVQPVGSPLSLECTVEGTSNPNLYWYRQAAGRGLQLLFYSVGIGQISSEVPQNLSASRPQDRQFILSSKKLLLSDSGFYLCACSDPRGNTEAFFGQGTRLTVV.

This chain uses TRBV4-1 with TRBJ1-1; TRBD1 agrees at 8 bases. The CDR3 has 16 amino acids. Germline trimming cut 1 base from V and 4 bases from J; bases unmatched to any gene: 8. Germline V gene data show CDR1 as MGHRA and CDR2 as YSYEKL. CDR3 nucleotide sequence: TGCGCCAGCAGCCAAGGACAGGGGAGGATACGCACTGAAGCTTTCTTT. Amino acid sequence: CASSQGQGRIRTEAFF.

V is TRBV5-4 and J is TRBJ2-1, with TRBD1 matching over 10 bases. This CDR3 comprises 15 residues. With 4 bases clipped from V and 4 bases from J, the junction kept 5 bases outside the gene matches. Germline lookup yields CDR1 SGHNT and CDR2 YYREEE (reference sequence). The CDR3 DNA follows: TGTGCCAGCAGCGAACGGACAGGGGGTTACAATGAGCAGTTCTTC. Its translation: CASSERTGGYNEQFF.

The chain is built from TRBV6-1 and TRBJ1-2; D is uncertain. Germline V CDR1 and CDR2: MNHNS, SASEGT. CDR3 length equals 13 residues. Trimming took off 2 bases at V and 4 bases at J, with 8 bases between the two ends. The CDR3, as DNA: TGTGCCAGCAGTGAACGCAGCGCCTATGGCTACACCTTC. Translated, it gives CASSERSAYGYTF.